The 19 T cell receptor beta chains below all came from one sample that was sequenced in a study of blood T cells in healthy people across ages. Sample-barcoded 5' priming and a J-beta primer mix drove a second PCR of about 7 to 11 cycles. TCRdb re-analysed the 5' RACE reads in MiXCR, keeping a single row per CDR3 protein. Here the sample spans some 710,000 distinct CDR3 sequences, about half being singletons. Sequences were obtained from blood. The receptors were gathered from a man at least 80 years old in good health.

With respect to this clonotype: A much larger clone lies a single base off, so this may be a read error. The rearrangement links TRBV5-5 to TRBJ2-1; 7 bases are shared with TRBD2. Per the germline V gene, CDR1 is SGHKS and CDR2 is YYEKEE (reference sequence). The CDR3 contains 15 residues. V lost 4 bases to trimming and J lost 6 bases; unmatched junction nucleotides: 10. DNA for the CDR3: TGTGCCAGCAGCCCGACTAGGGGAGGGCCCAATGAGCAGTTCTTC. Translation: CASSPTRGGPNEQFF.

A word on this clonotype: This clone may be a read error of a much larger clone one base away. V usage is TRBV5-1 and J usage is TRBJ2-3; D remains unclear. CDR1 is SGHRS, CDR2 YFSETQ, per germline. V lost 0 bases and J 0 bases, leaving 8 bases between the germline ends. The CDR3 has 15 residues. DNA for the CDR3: TGCGCCAGCAGCTTGGATGCCACTAGCACAGATACGCAGTATTTT. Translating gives CASSLDATSTDTQYF.

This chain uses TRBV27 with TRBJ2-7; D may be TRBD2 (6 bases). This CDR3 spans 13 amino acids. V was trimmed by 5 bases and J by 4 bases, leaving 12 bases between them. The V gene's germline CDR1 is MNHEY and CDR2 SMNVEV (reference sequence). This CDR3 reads CASSRSGVYEQYF. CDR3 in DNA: TGTGCCAGCAGTCGCTCGGGGGTATACGAGCAGTACTTC.

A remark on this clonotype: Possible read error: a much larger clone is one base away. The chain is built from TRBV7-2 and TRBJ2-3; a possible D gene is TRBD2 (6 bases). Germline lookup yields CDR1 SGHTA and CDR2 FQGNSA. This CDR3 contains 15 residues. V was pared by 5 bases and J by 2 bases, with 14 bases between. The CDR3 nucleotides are TGTGCCAGCAGCGATGGCGGGGACTTCACAGATACGCAGTATTTT. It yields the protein CASSDGGDFTDTQYF.

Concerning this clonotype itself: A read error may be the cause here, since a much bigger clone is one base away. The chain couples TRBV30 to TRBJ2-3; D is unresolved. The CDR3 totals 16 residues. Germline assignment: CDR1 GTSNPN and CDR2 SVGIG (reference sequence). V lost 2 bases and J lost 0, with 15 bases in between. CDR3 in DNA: TGTGCCTGGAGTCCCCGACGGTGCGCCAGCACAGATACGCAGTATTTT. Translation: CAWSPRRCASTDTQYF.

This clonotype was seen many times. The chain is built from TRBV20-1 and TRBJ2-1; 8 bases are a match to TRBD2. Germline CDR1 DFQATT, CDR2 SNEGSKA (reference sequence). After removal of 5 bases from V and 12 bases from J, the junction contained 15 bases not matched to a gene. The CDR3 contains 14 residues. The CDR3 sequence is CSAGGLAGRGGQFF. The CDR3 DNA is TGCAGTGCTGGCGGACTAGCCGGCAGGGGCGGGCAGTTCTTC.

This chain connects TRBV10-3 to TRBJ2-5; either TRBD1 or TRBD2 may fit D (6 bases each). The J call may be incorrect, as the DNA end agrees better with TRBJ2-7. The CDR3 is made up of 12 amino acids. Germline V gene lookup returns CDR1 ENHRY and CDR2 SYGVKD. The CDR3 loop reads CVSGADPYEQYF. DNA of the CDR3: TGTGTCTCGGGGGCAGACCCCTACGAGCAGTACTTC.

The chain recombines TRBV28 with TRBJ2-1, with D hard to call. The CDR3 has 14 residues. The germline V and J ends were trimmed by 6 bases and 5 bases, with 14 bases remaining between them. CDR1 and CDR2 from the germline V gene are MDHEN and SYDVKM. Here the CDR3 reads CASRGGISNNEQFF. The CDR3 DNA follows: TGTGCCAGCAGAGGTGGGATCTCGAACAATGAGCAGTTCTTC.

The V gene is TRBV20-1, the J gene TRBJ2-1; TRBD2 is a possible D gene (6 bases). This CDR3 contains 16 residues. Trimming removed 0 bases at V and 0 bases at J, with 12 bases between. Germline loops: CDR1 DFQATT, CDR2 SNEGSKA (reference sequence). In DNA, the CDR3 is TGCAGTGCTAGAGACCCGGCGGGGCCCTCCTACAATGAGCAGTTCTTC. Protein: CSARDPAGPSYNEQFF.

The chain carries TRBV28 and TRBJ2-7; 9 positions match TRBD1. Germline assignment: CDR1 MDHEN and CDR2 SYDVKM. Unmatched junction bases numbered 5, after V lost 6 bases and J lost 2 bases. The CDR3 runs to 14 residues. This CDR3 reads CASRIQGAPYEQYF. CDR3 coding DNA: TGTGCCAGCAGGATACAGGGGGCACCCTACGAGCAGTACTTC.

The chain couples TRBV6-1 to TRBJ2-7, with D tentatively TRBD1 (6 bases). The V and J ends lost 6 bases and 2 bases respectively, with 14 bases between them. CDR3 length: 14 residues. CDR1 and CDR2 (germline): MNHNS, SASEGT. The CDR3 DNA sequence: TGTGCCAGCAGGGTGAGGACAGCGACCTACGAGCAGTACTTC. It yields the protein CASRVRTATYEQYF.

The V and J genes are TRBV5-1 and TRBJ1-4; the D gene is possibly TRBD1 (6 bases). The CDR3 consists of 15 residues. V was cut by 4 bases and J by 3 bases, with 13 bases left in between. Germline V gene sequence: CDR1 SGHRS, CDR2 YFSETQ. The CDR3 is CASSNTDSPNEKLFF. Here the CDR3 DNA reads TGCGCCAGCAGCAACACGGACAGCCCTAATGAAAAACTGTTTTTT. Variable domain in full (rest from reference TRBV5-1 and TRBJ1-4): KAGVTQTPRYLIKTRGQQVTLSCSPISGHRSVSWYQQTPGQGLQFLFEYFSETQRNKGNFPGRFSGRQFSNSRSEMNVSTLELGDSALYLCASSNTDSPNEKLFFGSGTQLSVL.

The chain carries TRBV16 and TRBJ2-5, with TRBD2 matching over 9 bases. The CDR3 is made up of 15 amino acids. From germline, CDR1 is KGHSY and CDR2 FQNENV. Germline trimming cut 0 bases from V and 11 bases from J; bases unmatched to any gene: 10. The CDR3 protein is CASSQSTSGSGEQYF. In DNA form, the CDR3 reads TGTGCCAGCAGCCAATCTACTAGCGGGTCGGGGGAGCAGTACTTC.

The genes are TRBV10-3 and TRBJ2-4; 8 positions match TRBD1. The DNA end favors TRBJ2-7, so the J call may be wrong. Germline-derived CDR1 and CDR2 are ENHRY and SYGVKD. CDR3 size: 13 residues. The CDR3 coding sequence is TGTGCCTCCCAGGGGGCGGACTCCTACGAGCAGTACTTC. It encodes CASQGADSYEQYF.

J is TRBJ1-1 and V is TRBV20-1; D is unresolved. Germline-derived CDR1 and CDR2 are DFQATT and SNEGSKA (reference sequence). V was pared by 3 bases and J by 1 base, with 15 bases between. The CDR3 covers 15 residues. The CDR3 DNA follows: TGCAGTGCTAGGGAGTACGGCAACTGGAACACTGAAGCTTTCTTT. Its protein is CSAREYGNWNTEAFF.

The CDR3 DNA sequence: TGTGCCAGCAGTATCCGGTTGGGCATCGATGAGCAGTTCTTC. Translating it yields CASSIRLGIDEQFF. The V call is TRBV12-3 or TRBV12-4, the J call TRBJ2-1; D remains ambiguous. The CDR3 runs 14 residues. Trimming removed 5 bases from V and 8 bases from J, with 16 bases in between.

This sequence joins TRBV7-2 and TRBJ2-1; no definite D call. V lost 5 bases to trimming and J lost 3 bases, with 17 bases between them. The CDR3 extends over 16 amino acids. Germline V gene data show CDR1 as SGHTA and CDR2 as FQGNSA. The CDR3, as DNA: TGTGCCAGCAGCGTTTCCCGGTGGATCGGCTACAATGAGCAGTTCTTC. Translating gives CASSVSRWIGYNEQFF.

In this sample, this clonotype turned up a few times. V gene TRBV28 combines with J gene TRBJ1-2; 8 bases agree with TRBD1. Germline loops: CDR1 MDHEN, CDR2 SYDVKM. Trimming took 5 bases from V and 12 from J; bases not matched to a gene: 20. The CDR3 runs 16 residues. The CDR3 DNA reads TGTGCCAGCAGTAGTGACATCACCGGACAGGGATCGGGGGACACCTTC. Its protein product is CASSSDITGQGSGDTF.

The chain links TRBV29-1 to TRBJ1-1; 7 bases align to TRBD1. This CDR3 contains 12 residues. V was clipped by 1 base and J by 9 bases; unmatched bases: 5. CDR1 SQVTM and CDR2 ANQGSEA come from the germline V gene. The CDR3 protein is CSVEVDRLKAFF. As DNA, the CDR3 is TGCAGCGTTGAAGTGGACAGGCTTAAAGCTTTCTTT.